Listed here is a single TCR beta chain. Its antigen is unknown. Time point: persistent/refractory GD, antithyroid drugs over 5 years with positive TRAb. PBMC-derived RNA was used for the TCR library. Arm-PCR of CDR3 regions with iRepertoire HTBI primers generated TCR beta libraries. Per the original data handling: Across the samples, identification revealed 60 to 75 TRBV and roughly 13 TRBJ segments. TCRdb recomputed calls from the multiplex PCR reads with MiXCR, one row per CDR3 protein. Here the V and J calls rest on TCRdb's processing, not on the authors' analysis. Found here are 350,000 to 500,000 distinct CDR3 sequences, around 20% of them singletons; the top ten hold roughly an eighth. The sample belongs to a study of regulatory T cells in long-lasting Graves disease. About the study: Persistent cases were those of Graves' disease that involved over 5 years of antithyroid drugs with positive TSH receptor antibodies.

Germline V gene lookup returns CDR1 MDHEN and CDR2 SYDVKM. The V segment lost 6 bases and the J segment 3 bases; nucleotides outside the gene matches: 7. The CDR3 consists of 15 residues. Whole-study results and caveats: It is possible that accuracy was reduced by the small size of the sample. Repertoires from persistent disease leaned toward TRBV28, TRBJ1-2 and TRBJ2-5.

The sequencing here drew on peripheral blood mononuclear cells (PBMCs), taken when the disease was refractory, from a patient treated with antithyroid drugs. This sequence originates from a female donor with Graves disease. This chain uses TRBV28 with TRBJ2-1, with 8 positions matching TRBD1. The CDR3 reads CASSHDRGIYNEQFF. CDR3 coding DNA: TGTGCCAGCAGCCACGACAGGGGCATCTACAATGAGCAGTTCTTC.